These T cell receptor beta chains were read from a single sample in a study of radiotherapy plus CTLA-4 blockade in lung cancer. The assay was immunoSEQ multiplex PCR, and TCRdb's table has in-frame clones only and misses some. The repertoire includes 60,000 to 85,000 clones, 70% to 90% of them detected once, and less than 0.9% sits in the top ten. Sequenced material: peripheral blood, taken from a patient treated with radiotherapy plus ipilimumab. All receptors derive from a human donor with non-small cell lung cancer who had stable disease on radiotherapy plus ipilimumab. Each CDR3 is given with its conserved first and last residue. A D gene is named only where the DNA matches it firmly. Clone size is stated in some rows and not others, as once, few, many or a class when expanded.

>TRBJ1-1|TRBV5-1|-|TRBD1
TGCGCCAGCAGCGCGACCACCGGGACAGGAGCTTTCTTT
CASSATTGTGAFF
>TRBJ2-1|TRBV7-9|-|-
TGTGCCAGCAGCTCCGACAATGAGCAGTTCTTC
CASSSDNEQFF
>TRBJ2-1|TRBV6-1|few|-
TGTGCCAGCAGTGAATATCACGCGCTGAATGAGCAGTTCTTC
CASSEYHALNEQFF
>TRBJ1-1|TRBV27|-|-
TGTGCCAGCAGTTTTTTGCAGGCCAACACTGAAGCTTTCTTT
CASSFLQANTEAFF
>TRBJ1-1|TRBV6-6|-|-
TGTGCCAGCAGTTACTCTATAGGGGTAACTGAAGCTTTCTTT
CASSYSIGVTEAFF
>TRBJ2-1|TRBV4-2|-|TRBD2
TGTGCCAGCAGCCAAGATTCGGGGACTAGCGGGAGGAGGGAGCAGTTCTTC
CASSQDSGTSGRREQFF
>TRBJ1-3|TRBV9|-|TRBD1
TGTGCCAGCAGCCCGCGGACAGGGACGGGGGCGGGGACCATATATTTT
CASSPRTGTGAGTIYF
>TRBJ1-1|TRBV7-2|-|-
TGTGCCAGCAGCTTAGCGGGGAAGGCTTTCTTT
CASSLAGKAFF
>TRBJ2-1|TRBV21-1|-|-
TGTGCCAGCAGCAAGCTACAGCCAAACTCCTACAATGAGCAGTTCTTC
CASSKLQPNSYNEQFF
>TRBJ2-1|TRBV19|-|TRBD2
TGTGCCAGTAGTATACTAAGCGGGGGGGCGTTAAATGAGCAGTTCTTC
CASSILSGGALNEQFF
>TRBJ2-5|TRBV5-1|few|-
TGCGCCAGCAGAGAAGGTGATCAAGAGACCCAGTACTTC
CASREGDQETQYF
>TRBJ2-7|TRBV2|-|-
TGTGCCAGCAGTGATTATAGGGGAAACGAGCAGTACTTC
CASSDYRGNEQYF
>TRBJ1-4|TRBV10-1|-|-
TGCGCCAGCAGTAGACAGCTTAATGAAAAACTGTTTTTT
CASSRQLNEKLFF
>TRBJ2-5|TRBV2|-|-
TGTGCCAGCAGCGACAGTACCTACCAAGAGACCCAGTACTTC
CASSDSTYQETQYF
>TRBJ1-6|TRBV7-8|-|-
TGTGCCAGCAGCTTAGTGGGTGAAGGGAATTCACCCCTCCACTTT
CASSLVGEGNSPLHF
>TRBJ2-2|TRBV29-1|-|-
TGCAGCGTTGAACGTGACGGACCGAACACCGGGGAGCTGTTTTTT
CSVERDGPNTGELFF
>TRBJ2-4|TRBV2|-|TRBD2
TGTGCCAGCAGTGACGACTCTAGCGGGAGACCCAAAAACATTCAGTACTTC
CASSDDSSGRPKNIQYF
>TRBJ2-1|TRBV5-4|-|-
TGTGCCAGCAGCTCTTGGGGAAGGGACAACAATGAGCAGTTCTTC
CASSSWGRDNNEQFF
>TRBJ1-2|TRBV9|-|TRBD1
TGTGCCAGCAGCACCTGGGACAGGGGAAAATCTGGCTACACCTTC
CASSTWDRGKSGYTF
>TRBJ2-7|TRBV4-2|-|-
TGTGCCAGCAGCCAAGATAACTACGACGATACGGTCCGGGGGATCGGCGAGCAGTACTTC
CASSQDNYDDTVRGIGEQYF
>TRBJ1-2|TRBV4-1|-|-
TGCGCCAGCAGCCAAGAACCAGGCTCCTATGGCTACACCTTC
CASSQEPGSYGYTF
>TRBJ2-4|TRBV18|-|TRBD1
TGTGCCAGCTCACCACAGGACAGGTTAAAAAACATTCAGTACTTC
CASSPQDRLKNIQYF
>TRBJ2-5|TRBV7-6|-|-
TGTGCCAGCAGCTTAGGTAGGCCGGGCCCAAGGGAGACCCAGTACTTC
CASSLGRPGPRETQYF
>TRBJ2-7|TRBV5-1|-|TRBD2
TGCGCCAGCAGCTTGGATACTAGCGGGAGTTACGAGCAGTACTTC
CASSLDTSGSYEQYF
>TRBJ1-3|TRBV7-8|-|TRBD1
TGTGCCAGCAGACCGACAGGGAGCTCTGGAAACACCATATATTTT
CASRPTGSSGNTIYF
>TRBJ2-6|TRBV6-1|-|TRBD1
TGTGCCAGCAGTGCACTCGGGACAGGGGGAACTGGGGCCAACGTCCTGACTTTC
CASSALGTGGTGANVLTF
>TRBJ2-5|TRBV19|-|-
TGTGCCAGTAGTACAACAGGGGGGGGAACCCAGTACTTC
CASSTTGGGTQYF
>TRBJ2-7|TRBV9|-|-
TGTGCCAGCAGCGCTACTACAGGATTTTCCGAGCAGTACTTC
CASSATTGFSEQYF
>TRBJ2-3|TRBV7-2|-|TRBD2
TGTGCCAGCAGCCGGACTAGCGGGGGGGCGTTTGATACAGATACGCAGTATTTT
CASSRTSGGAFDTDTQYF
>TRBJ2-5|TRBV5-4|-|-
TGTGCCAGCAGCCCAGGACAGTTAGAAGAGACCCAGTACTTC
CASSPGQLEETQYF
>TRBJ2-3|TRBV2|-|-
TGTGCCAGCACCGGGGGCCAGCGGAAGGATACGCAGTATTTT
CASTGGQRKDTQYF
>TRBJ1-3|TRBV4-1|-|-
TGCGCCAGCAGCCAAACGGCCGTCCTCTCTGGAAACACCATATATTTT
CASSQTAVLSGNTIYF
>TRBJ2-7|TRBV30|-|TRBD2
TGTGCCTGGAGTGTAAGGACTAGAGGCGAGCAGTACTTC
CAWSVRTRGEQYF
>TRBJ2-3|TRBV4-1|few|TRBD2
TGCGCCAGCAGCCAAGATCAACTAGCGGGAGTCACAGATACGCAGTATTTT
CASSQDQLAGVTDTQYF
>TRBJ1-2|TRBV4-2|-|-
TGTGCCAGCAGCCAAGAGGCCCAAGATAACTATGGCTACACCTTC
CASSQEAQDNYGYTF
>TRBJ1-3|TRBV7-9|-|TRBD1
TGTGCCAGCAGCTTAGGAGGGCCGGGACAGGCGAGCTCTGGAAACACCATATATTTT
CASSLGGPGQASSGNTIYF
>TRBJ1-1|TRBV11-2|once|-
TGTGCCAGCACCAAAGACCGATTCACTGAAGCTTTCTTT
CASTKDRFTEAFF
>TRBJ1-2|TRBV6-6|-|-
TGTGCCAGTTATCTCTACCCACAGGGCACCTATGGCTACACCTTC
CASYLYPQGTYGYTF
>TRBJ2-2|TRBV18|-|-
TGTGCCAGCTCACCACCAGCCGGGGCGGTCGGCGGGGAGCTGTTTTTT
CASSPPAGAVGGELFF
>TRBJ2-7|TRBV25-1|-|-
TGTGCCAGCACCGCAAACGCAGGGAGGCAGTACTTC
CASTANAGRQYF
>TRBJ2-1|TRBV9|-|-
TGTGCCAGCAGCGTAGACCCGCTAGGGAATGCCCGCGATGAGCAGTTCTTC
CASSVDPLGNARDEQFF
>TRBJ2-2|TRBV7-9|-|-
TGTGCCAGCAGCTTTCGCACCGGGGAGCTGTTTTTT
CASSFRTGELFF
>TRBJ1-1|TRBV11-3|-|-
TGTGCCAGCAGCTTTTCGGAAGACAGTGAAGCTTTCTTT
CASSFSEDSEAFF
>TRBJ1-2|TRBV2|-|-
TGTGCCAGCAGCGCGCGGGGGGCAGCAGTAGGTGGCTACACCTTC
CASSARGAAVGGYTF
>TRBJ1-6|TRBV6-1|few|-
TGTGCCAGCAGTGTTCAAAAAGGGAATTCACCCCTCCACTTT
CASSVQKGNSPLHF
>TRBJ2-7|TRBV11-3|-|-
TGTGCCAGCAGGAGGGGGGGGACCCGACTGTACGAGCAGTACTTC
CASRRGGTRLYEQYF
>TRBJ1-1|TRBV19|-|-
TGTGCCAGTAGTGAGGTGGGGAATTCGATCATGAACACTGAAGCTTTCTTT
CASSEVGNSIMNTEAFF
>TRBJ1-6|TRBV7-6|-|-
TGTGCCAGCAGAAGGGTGGGAGGGGTAGGGTCACCCCTCCACTTT
CASRRVGGVGSPLHF
>TRBJ1-4|TRBV10-1|few|-
TGCGCCAGCAGTGAGTCGAGTGCAACTAATGAAAAACTGTTTTTT
CASSESSATNEKLFF
>TRBJ2-2|TRBV5-1|-|TRBD1
TGCGCCAGCAGCGTGACAGGGGCGAACACCGGGGAGCTGTTTTTT
CASSVTGANTGELFF
>TRBJ2-7|TRBV18|-|TRBD2
TGTGCCAGCTCACCACCCGCTCGCGGGGGCTCCTACGAGCAGTACTTC
CASSPPARGGSYEQYF
>TRBJ1-1|TRBV6-5|-|-
TGTGCCAGCAGCAAGAACAGGGCTGACACTGAAGCTTTCTTT
CASSKNRADTEAFF